The TCR beta chain under discussion was sequenced for a study of T cell responses to AZD1222 COVID-19 vaccine. Trimming removed 10 bases at V and 1 base at J, with 13 bases between. CDR3 length: 13 amino acids. Germline V gives CDR1 MDHEN, CDR2 SYDVKM. TCRdb keeps only in-frame clones here, not all; method: immunoSEQ multiplex PCR. Among approximately 80,000 clones listed, about nine tenths were seen once. The sequence was obtained from an adult who received the AZD1222 COVID-19 vaccine. The sample here was peripheral blood, taken 28 days after the second AZD1222 dose. The rearrangement joins TRBV28 to TRBJ1-1; D not resolved. Written as DNA, the CDR3 is TGTGCCACCCTATTCCCCGCGAACACTGAAGCTTTCTTT. Its protein is CATLFPANTEAFF.